Below, 27 T cell receptor beta chains from the same sample are listed, as sequenced in a study of T cells after yellow fever vaccination. TCRdb redid the calling of the 5' RACE reads with MiXCR, one entry per CDR3 protein. The sample has roughly 50,000 distinct CDR3 sequences, about 7.4% seen once; the top ten hold approximately 28%. The sample here was CD8+ T cells sorted from PBMCs, taken around 15 days after the first yellow fever vaccination. All receptors derive from a man in his late teens or twenties who received the YFV17D yellow fever vaccine.

The chain has TRBV7-9 and TRBJ2-5; 11 bases map to TRBD2. The germline V gene has CDR1 SEHNR and CDR2 FQNEAQ (reference sequence). This CDR3 region has 14 residues. J was trimmed by 2 bases and V by 10 bases; bases with no gene match: 6. The CDR3 DNA is TGTGCCACCGAACGACTAGCGGGACAAGAGACCCAGTACTTC. It yields the protein CATERLAGQETQYF. Based on the CDR3 plus reference TRBV7-9 and TRBJ2-5, the full variable domain is DTGVSQNPRHKITKRGQNVTFRCDPISEHNRLYWYRQTLGQGPEFLTYFQNEAQLEKSRLLSDRFSAERPKGSFSTLEIQRTEQGDSAMYLCATERLAGQETQYFGPGTRLLVL.

This clonotype has more than one count but fewer than ten. The J gene is TRBJ2-1, the V gene TRBV4-1; TRBD2 might be the D (5 bases). The length of the CDR3 is 16 residues. Trimming shortened V by 0 bases and J by 5 bases, and 14 bases separated the two germline ends. Germline CDR1 and CDR2: MGHRA and YSYEKL. The CDR3 region is CASSQEIGVGNNEQFF. The DNA for the CDR3 is TGCGCCAGCAGCCAAGAAATCGGGGTTGGTAACAATGAGCAGTTCTTC.

The rearrangement links TRBV6-5 to TRBJ1-5; D call uncertain. Trimming took 6 bases from V and 0 from J, leaving 9 bases between them. The CDR3 spans 14 residues. CDR1 is MNHEY and CDR2 is SVGAGI in the germline V gene. This CDR3 is CASRPYNSNQPQHF. For the CDR3, the DNA is TGTGCCAGCAGGCCTTATAATAGCAATCAGCCCCAGCATTTT.

This chain joins TRBV7-9 and TRBJ2-1, with 7 bases fitting TRBD1. CDR1 is SEHNR, CDR2 FQNEAQ, per germline (reference sequence). The CDR3 has 15 amino acids. J was trimmed by 5 bases and V by 4 bases; bases with no gene match: 8. Here the CDR3 reads CASSYMTGWNNEQFF. The CDR3, as DNA: TGTGCCAGCAGCTACATGACAGGGTGGAACAATGAGCAGTTCTTC.

The J gene is TRBJ2-2, the V gene TRBV6-5, with D hard to call. V gave up 0 bases and J gave up 0 bases, with 8 bases separating them. Germline V gene lookup returns CDR1 MNHEY and CDR2 SVGAGI. The length of the CDR3 is 16 residues. This chain's CDR3 is CASSYSAVPNTGELFF. The CDR3 DNA reads as TGTGCCAGCAGTTACTCGGCTGTCCCGAACACCGGGGAGCTGTTTTTT.

J is TRBJ2-5 and V is TRBV18; D gene ambiguous. Per germline, CDR1 KGHSH and CDR2 LQKENI. V lost 0 bases to trimming and J lost 5 bases, with 7 bases between them. CDR3 size: 13 residues. In nucleotides, the CDR3 is TGTGCCAGCTCACCACCCCGTGTCGAGACCCAGTACTTC. Encoded protein: CASSPPRVETQYF.

This clonotype was detected ten times or more. The V gene is TRBV7-8, the J gene TRBJ2-7; 7 nucleotides agree with TRBD2. Germline CDR1 and CDR2: SGHVS and FQNEAQ. The CDR3 length is 14 residues. Losses at the gene ends were 0 bases for V and 2 bases for J; bases not matched to a gene: 1. The CDR3 spells CASSLAGRAYEQYF. The CDR3 DNA reads as TGTGCCAGCAGCTTAGCAGGGAGGGCCTACGAGCAGTACTTC.

This clonotype appeared many times. CDR3 DNA: TGCGCCAGCAGCCAAGATGGGACAGGTTCGTCACCCCTCCACTTT. It codes for CASSQDGTGSSPLHF. The chain carries TRBV4-3 and TRBJ1-6; 8 bases are shared with TRBD1. This CDR3 is built from 15 residues. The V segment lost 0 bases and the J segment 10 bases; nucleotides outside the gene matches: 5. Germline V gene sequence: CDR1 LGHNA, CDR2 YSLEER.

This clonotype was observed at least ten times. This rearrangement joins TRBV9 to TRBJ1-3; possible D gene TRBD1, 6 bases. With 0 bases removed from V and 4 bases from J, the gap between germline ends came to 23 bases. The germline V gene has CDR1 SGDLS and CDR2 YYNGEE. The CDR3 totals 19 residues. The CDR3 here is CASSVVETPGHLRGNTIYF. The CDR3 bases are TGTGCCAGCAGCGTAGTCGAGACCCCGGGACACCTCCGAGGAAACACCATATATTTT.

This clonotype was detected many times. V usage is TRBV7-6 and J usage is TRBJ2-3; unclear D gene. The V end was cut by 1 base, the J end by 2 bases, with 10 bases between. Germline V gives CDR1 SGHVS, CDR2 FNYEAQ. This CDR3 is 15 amino acids long. The CDR3 here is CASSLEGDATDTQYF. The CDR3 nucleotides are TGTGCCAGCAGCTTAGAGGGTGACGCCACAGATACGCAGTATTTT.

This clonotype came up once. The CDR3 spells CATRRINTGELFF. Written as DNA, the CDR3 is TGTGCCACTCGACGGATTAACACCGGGGAGCTGTTTTTT. The rearrangement joins TRBV7-7 to TRBJ2-2; no definite D call. Germline V gives CDR1 SSHAT, CDR2 FNYEAQ (reference sequence). This CDR3 has 13 amino acids. Trimming removed 10 bases at V and 2 bases at J, with 11 bases between.

This clonotype was counted many times. The genes are TRBV5-1 and TRBJ2-1; D is unresolved. From germline, CDR1 is SGHRS and CDR2 YFSETQ. The ends were cut back, 0 bases at V and 7 bases at J, with 11 bases in the middle. The CDR3 spans 14 residues. This CDR3 reads CASSLARTVNEQFF. CDR3 DNA sequence: TGCGCCAGCAGCTTGGCGCGGACGGTAAATGAGCAGTTCTTC.

This clonotype was seen ten or more times. This chain joins TRBV20-1 and TRBJ2-1, with D perhaps TRBD1 or TRBD2 (5 bases each). V was cut by 4 bases and J by 7 bases, with 11 bases left in between. The CDR3 extends over 12 amino acids. Per the germline V gene, CDR1 is DFQATT and CDR2 is SNEGSKA (reference sequence). The CDR3 DNA reads as TGCAGTGCTATCCTCGAGGGGAATGAGCAGTTCTTC. It encodes CSAILEGNEQFF.

This clonotype was counted at least ten times. This chain joins TRBV7-2 and TRBJ1-1; D unclear. CDR3 size: 15 residues. V lost 1 base and J lost 4, with 13 bases in between. Germline loops: CDR1 SGHTA, CDR2 FQGNSA. The CDR3 region is CASSLERRGGTEAFF. The CDR3 nucleotides are TGTGCCAGCAGCTTAGAGCGGAGAGGCGGCACTGAAGCTTTCTTT.

In its sample, this clonotype was seen many times. V gene TRBV5-1 combines with J gene TRBJ1-2; D possibly corresponds to TRBD1 (5 bases). Per germline, CDR1 SGHRS and CDR2 YFSETQ. The V and J ends lost 4 bases and 7 bases respectively, with 26 bases between them. The CDR3 has 17 amino acids. The CDR3 is CASSPTGRGQVLGGYTF. The CDR3 DNA sequence: TGCGCCAGCAGCCCCACGGGCCGGGGCCAAGTTTTGGGTGGCTACACCTTC.

This clonotype came up many times. The V call is TRBV12-3 or TRBV12-4, the J call TRBJ2-7; 7 nucleotides align to TRBD1. V trimming: 3 bases; J trimming: 6 bases; junction bases outside the gene matches: 5. The CDR3 is made up of 13 amino acids. The CDR3 region is CASSLGPGGEQYV. The CDR3 nucleotides read TGTGCCAGCAGTTTGGGGCCAGGGGGCGAGCAGTACGTC.

The V gene is TRBV28, the J gene TRBJ1-1; TRBD1 is a possible D gene (5 bases). Germline CDR1 is MDHEN and CDR2 is SYDVKM. This CDR3 region has 14 residues. The ends were cut back, 6 bases at V and 1 base at J, with 12 bases in the middle. Here the CDR3 DNA reads TGTGCCAGCAGCCCAGGGATGTGGAACACTGAAGCTTTCTTT. Translating it yields CASSPGMWNTEAFF.

This clonotype has at least ten counts. The chain is built from TRBV4-1 and TRBJ1-1; D remains unclear. The CDR3 length is 14 residues. Trimming stripped 1 base from V and 0 bases from J, with 6 bases between. CDR1 is MGHRA and CDR2 is YSYEKL in the germline V gene. The CDR3 loop is CASSQGPLNTEAFF. Here the CDR3 DNA reads TGCGCCAGCAGCCAAGGACCTCTGAACACTGAAGCTTTCTTT.

For this clonotype: A much larger clone is a single base away; this may be a read error. The chain joins TRBV12-3 or TRBV12-4 to TRBJ2-1, with D possibly matching TRBD1 (5 bases). V was pared by 7 bases and J by 10 bases, with 23 bases between. This CDR3 spans 15 amino acids. Here the CDR3 reads CASTLSGQGMREQFF. CDR3 in DNA: TGTGCCAGCACCCTTTCCGGGCAGGGCATGCGGGAGCAGTTCTTC.

This clonotype has at least ten counts. The J gene is TRBJ2-2, the V gene TRBV7-9; TRBD2 is a possible D gene (7 bases). Trimming removed 5 bases at V and 4 bases at J, with 20 bases between. In germline, CDR1 is SEHNR, CDR2 FQNEAQ (reference sequence). CDR3 size: 17 residues. The CDR3 region has the DNA TGTGCCAGCAGCCCCAGTCTCGCGGGGGCCCTCACCGGGGAGCTGTTTTTT. It is translated as CASSPSLAGALTGELFF. The variable domain in full, completed from reference TRBV7-9 and TRBJ2-2, reads DTGVSQNPRHKITKRGQNVTFRCDPISEHNRLYWYRQTLGQGPEFLTYFQNEAQLEKSRLLSDRFSAERPKGSFSTLEIQRTEQGDSAMYLCASSPSLAGALTGELFFGEGSRLTVL.

The sample holds many counts of this clonotype. The V call is TRBV4-1, the J call TRBJ2-7; no firm D call. From germline, CDR1 is MGHRA and CDR2 YSYEKL. This CDR3 comprises 16 residues. The V end lost 0 bases, the J end lost 4 bases, and 16 bases lay between the germline ends. This CDR3 is CASSQEARTNSYEQYF. CDR3 coding DNA: TGCGCCAGCAGCCAAGAAGCCCGGACCAACTCTTACGAGCAGTACTTC.

This clonotype appeared many times. V and J are TRBV27 and TRBJ2-7; 13 bases match TRBD2. The CDR3 covers 15 residues. Germline-derived CDR1 and CDR2 are MNHEY and SMNVEV (reference sequence). The junction had 4 bases not matched to a gene; V was cut back by 5 bases and J by 3 bases. This CDR3 reads CASSTGLAGVYEQYF. The CDR3 region has the DNA TGTGCCAGCAGTACTGGACTAGCGGGAGTCTACGAGCAGTACTTC.

This clonotype was observed at least ten times. The gene calls are TRBV6-5 and TRBJ2-7; D uncertain. The CDR3 spans 14 residues. Trimming shortened V by 6 bases and J by 4 bases, and 16 bases separated the two germline ends. Germline CDR1 reads MNHEY; CDR2 reads SVGAGI. The CDR3 sequence: CASSSVSVTYEQYF. The CDR3 DNA is TGTGCCAGCAGCTCAGTTTCAGTAACTTACGAGCAGTACTTC.

This clonotype appeared many times. The chain recombines TRBV4-3 with TRBJ1-1; D is perhaps TRBD1 (5 bases). The CDR3 is 13 amino acids. CDR1 is LGHNA and CDR2 is YSLEER in the germline V gene. Trimming cost V 4 bases and J 3 bases, with 9 bases left between them. The CDR3 region is CASSRMTDTEAFF. The CDR3 bases are TGCGCCAGCAGCCGAATGACAGACACTGAAGCTTTCTTT.

V and J are TRBV5-6 and TRBJ1-5; D not resolved. The CDR3 loop spans 12 amino acids. Trimming took 2 bases from V and 6 from J, leaving 6 bases between them. Per the germline V gene, CDR1 is SGHDT and CDR2 is YYEEEE. The DNA for the CDR3 is TGTGCCAGCAGCTTTATCGGTCAGCCCCAGCATTTT. The encoded protein is CASSFIGQPQHF.

The table lists this clonotype with many counts. This chain links TRBV12-3 or TRBV12-4 with TRBJ1-5, with D hard to call. The V gene lost 5 bases and the J gene lost 12 bases, with 11 bases spanning the gap. The CDR3 spans 11 residues. The CDR3 loop reads CASSTQKLQHF. CDR3 DNA: TGTGCCAGCAGTACGCAAAAGCTCCAGCATTTT.

This clonotype was counted only a few times. The chain is built from TRBV3-1 and TRBJ2-3; no definite D call. Per germline, CDR1 LGHDT and CDR2 YNNKEL (reference sequence). V was trimmed by 6 bases and J by 2 bases, leaving 12 bases between them. The CDR3 length is 14 residues. The CDR3 sequence: CASSPLAVTDTQYF. CDR3 coding DNA: TGTGCCAGCAGTCCTTTGGCGGTCACAGATACGCAGTATTTT.